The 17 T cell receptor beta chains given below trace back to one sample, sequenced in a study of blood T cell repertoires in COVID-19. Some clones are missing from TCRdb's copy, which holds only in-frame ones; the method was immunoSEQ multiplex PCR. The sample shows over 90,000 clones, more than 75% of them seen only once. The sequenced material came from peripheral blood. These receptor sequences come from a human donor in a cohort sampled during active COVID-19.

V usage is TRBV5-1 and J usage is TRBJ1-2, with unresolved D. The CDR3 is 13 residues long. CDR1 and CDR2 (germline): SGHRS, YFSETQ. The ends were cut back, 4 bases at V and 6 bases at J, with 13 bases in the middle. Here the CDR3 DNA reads TGCGCCAGCAGCGCCAACCTGGAGGATGGCTACACCTTC. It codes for CASSANLEDGYTF.

The CDR3 loop reads CASSAGGLAGAGETQYF. As DNA, the CDR3 is TGTGCCAGCAGCGCCGGGGGGCTAGCGGGGGCAGGAGAGACCCAGTACTTC. This chain uses TRBV9 with TRBJ2-5; 10 bases fit TRBD2. The trim removed 3 bases at V and 4 bases at J, leaving 12 bases unmatched. Germline CDR1 and CDR2: SGDLS and YYNGEE. This CDR3 has 17 residues. Using reference TRBV9 and TRBJ2-5 for the parts outside the CDR3, the full variable domain is DSGVTQTPKHLITATGQRVTLRCSPRSGDLSVYWYQQSLDQGLQFLIQYYNGEERAKGNILERFSAQQFPDLHSELNLSSLELGDSALYFCASSAGGLAGAGETQYFGPGTRLLVL.

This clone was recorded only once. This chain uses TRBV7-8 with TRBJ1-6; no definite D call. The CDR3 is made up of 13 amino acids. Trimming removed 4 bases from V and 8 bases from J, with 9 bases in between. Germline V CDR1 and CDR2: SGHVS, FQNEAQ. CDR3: CASSSGGDSPLHF. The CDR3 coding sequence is TGTGCCAGCAGCTCGGGCGGGGATTCACCCCTCCACTTT.

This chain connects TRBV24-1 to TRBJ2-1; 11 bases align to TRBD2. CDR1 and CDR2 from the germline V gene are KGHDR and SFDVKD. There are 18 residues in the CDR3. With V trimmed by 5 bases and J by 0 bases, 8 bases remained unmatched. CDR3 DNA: TGTGCCACCAGTGGCCTAGCGGGAGGAAGGGGCTCCTACAATGAGCAGTTCTTC. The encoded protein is CATSGLAGGRGSYNEQFF.

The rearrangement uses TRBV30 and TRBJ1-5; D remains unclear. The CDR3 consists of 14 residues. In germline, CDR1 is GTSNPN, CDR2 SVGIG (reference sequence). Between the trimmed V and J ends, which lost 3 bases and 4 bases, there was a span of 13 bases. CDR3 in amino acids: CAWSRGQQNQPQHF. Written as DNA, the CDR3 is TGTGCCTGGAGCAGAGGGCAGCAAAATCAGCCCCAGCATTTT.

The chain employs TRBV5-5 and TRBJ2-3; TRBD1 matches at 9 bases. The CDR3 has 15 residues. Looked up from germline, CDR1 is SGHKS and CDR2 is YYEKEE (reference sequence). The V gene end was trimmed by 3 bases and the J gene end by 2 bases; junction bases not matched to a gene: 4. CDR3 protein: CASSSGQGTTDTQYF. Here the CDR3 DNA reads TGTGCCAGCAGCTCAGGACAGGGGACCACAGATACGCAGTATTTT.

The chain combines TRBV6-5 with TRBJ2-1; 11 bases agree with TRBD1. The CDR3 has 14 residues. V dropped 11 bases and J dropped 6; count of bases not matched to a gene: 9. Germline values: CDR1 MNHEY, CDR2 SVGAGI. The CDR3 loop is CACLRDRGGNEQFF. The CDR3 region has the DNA TGTGCCTGCCTCCGGGACAGGGGGGGCAATGAGCAGTTCTTC.

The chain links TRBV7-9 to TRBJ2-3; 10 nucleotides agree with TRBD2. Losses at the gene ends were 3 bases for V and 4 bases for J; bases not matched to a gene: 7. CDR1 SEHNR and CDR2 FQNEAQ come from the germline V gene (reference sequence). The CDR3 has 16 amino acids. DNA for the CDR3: TGTGCCAGCAGCTTCGCACTAGCGGGAACGCCAGATACGCAGTATTTT. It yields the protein CASSFALAGTPDTQYF.

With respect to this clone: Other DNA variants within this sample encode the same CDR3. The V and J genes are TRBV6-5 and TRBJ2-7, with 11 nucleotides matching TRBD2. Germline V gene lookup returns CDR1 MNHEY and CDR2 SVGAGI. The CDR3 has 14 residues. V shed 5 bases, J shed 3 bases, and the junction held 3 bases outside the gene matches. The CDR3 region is CASSPGTSGYEQYF. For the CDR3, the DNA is TGTGCCAGCAGTCCCGGGACTAGCGGCTACGAGCAGTACTTC.

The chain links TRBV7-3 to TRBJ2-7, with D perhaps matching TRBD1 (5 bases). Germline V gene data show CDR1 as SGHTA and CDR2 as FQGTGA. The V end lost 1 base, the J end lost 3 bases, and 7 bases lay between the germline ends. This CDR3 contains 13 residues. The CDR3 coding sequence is TGTGCCAGCAGCTTAAGACAGAACTACGAGCAGTACTTC. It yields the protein CASSLRQNYEQYF.

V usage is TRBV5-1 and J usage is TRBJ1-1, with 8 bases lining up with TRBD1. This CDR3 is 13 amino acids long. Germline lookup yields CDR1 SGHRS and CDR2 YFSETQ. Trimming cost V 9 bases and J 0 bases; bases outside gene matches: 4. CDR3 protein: CATGTGLNTEAFF. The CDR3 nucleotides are TGCGCCACCGGGACAGGTTTGAACACTGAAGCTTTCTTT. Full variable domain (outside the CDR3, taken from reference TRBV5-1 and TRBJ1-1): KAGVTQTPRYLIKTRGQQVTLSCSPISGHRSVSWYQQTPGQGLQFLFEYFSETQRNKGNFPGRFSGRQFSNSRSEMNVSTLELGDSALYLCATGTGLNTEAFFGQGTRLTVV.

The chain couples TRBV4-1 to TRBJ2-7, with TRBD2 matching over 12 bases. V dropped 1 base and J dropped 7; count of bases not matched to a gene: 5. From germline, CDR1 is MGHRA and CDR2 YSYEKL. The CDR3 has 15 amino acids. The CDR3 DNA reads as TGCGCCAGCAGCCAAGGGACTAGCGGGGTGGGAGAGCAGTACTTC. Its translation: CASSQGTSGVGEQYF.

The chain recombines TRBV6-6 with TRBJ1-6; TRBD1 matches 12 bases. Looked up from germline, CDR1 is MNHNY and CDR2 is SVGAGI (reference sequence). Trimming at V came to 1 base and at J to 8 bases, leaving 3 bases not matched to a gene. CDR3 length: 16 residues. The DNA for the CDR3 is TGTGCCAGCAGTTACTTGGGACAGGGGGCTTATTCACCCCTCCACTTT. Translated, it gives CASSYLGQGAYSPLHF.

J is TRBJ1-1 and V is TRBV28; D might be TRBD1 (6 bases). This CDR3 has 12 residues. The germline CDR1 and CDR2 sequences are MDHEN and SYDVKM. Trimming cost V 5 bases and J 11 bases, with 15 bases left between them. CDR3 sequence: CASSDNRARAFF. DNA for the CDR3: TGTGCCAGCAGTGACAACAGGGCGCGGGCTTTCTTT.

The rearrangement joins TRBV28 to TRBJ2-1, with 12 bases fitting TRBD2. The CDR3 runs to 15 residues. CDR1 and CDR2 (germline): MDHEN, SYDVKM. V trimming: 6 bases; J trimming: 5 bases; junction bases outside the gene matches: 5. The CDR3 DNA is TGTGCCAGCAGCCCCACTAGCGGGGGGCACAATGAGCAGTTCTTC. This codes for CASSPTSGGHNEQFF.

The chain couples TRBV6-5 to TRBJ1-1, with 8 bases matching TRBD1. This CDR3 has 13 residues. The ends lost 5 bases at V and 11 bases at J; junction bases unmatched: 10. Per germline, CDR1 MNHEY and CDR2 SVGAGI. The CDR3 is CASSRGQGGSAFF. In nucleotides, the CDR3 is TGTGCCAGCAGTCGCGGACAGGGCGGATCGGCTTTCTTT.

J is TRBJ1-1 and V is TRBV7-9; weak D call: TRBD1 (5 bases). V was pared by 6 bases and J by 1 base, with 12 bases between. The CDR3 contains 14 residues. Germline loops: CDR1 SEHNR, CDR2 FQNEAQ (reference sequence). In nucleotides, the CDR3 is TGTGCCAGCAGGCGCAGGGATGGGAACACTGAAGCTTTCTTT. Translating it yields CASRRRDGNTEAFF.